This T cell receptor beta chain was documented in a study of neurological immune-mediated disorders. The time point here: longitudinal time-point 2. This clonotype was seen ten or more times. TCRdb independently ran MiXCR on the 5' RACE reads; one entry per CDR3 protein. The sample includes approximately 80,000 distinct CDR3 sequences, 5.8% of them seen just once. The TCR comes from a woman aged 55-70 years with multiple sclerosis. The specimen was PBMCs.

The CDR3 bases are TGTGCCAGCAGCTTAGCTTGGGGGGAATACAATGAGCAGTTCTTC. This gives the protein CASSLAWGEYNEQFF. The V and J genes are TRBV7-2 and TRBJ2-1, with D maybe TRBD2 (6 bases). Between the trimmed V and J ends, which lost 0 bases and 4 bases, there was a span of 10 bases. In germline, CDR1 is SGHTA, CDR2 FQGNSA. This CDR3 is 15 amino acids long.